Listed below are T cell receptor beta chains from one sample, sequenced in a study of CD8 T cells in ankylosing spondylitis. TCRdb re-derived calls from the 5' RACE reads in MiXCR, one entry per CDR3 protein. The sample carries about 160,000 distinct CDR3 sequences, about a sixth recorded once. The sample consisted of blood, either unsorted or a sorted T cell fraction (not recorded which). Receptor source: a male donor with ankylosing spondylitis or in good health (not recorded which). CDR3s include the opening cysteine and the closing phenylalanine or tryptophan. Each record gives: J gene, V gene, clone size, D gene, CDR3 protein, CDR3 DNA. The D gene is left open where the match is weak. Size values are once, few and many counts, or a class for expanded clones, and some rows have none.

J gene: TRBJ2-2; V gene: TRBV20-1; clone size: NA; D gene: NA; CDR3 protein: CSASRPGRTNTGELFF; CDR3 DNA: TGCAGTGCTAGTCGCCCAGGGCGCACGAACACTGGGGAGCTGTTTTTT
J gene: TRBJ2-5; V gene: TRBV5-5; clone size: many; D gene: NA; CDR3 protein: CASSLNTGSQETQYF; CDR3 DNA: TGTGCCAGCAGCTTAAACACGGGATCCCAAGAGACCCAGTACTTC
J gene: TRBJ1-1; V gene: TRBV29-1; clone size: NA; D gene: NA; CDR3 protein: CSVVTVNTEAFF; CDR3 DNA: TGCAGCGTAGTGACGGTGAACACTGAAGCTTTCTTT
J gene: TRBJ1-5; V gene: TRBV5-6; clone size: NA; D gene: NA; CDR3 protein: CASSRAGAHQPQHF; CDR3 DNA: TGTGCCAGCAGCCGCGCGGGGGCCCATCAGCCCCAGCATTTT
J gene: TRBJ2-5; V gene: TRBV4-2; clone size: NA; D gene: NA; CDR3 protein: CASSPAPLSPETQYF; CDR3 DNA: TGTGCCAGCAGCCCAGCTCCACTTTCTCCGGAGACCCAGTACTTC
J gene: TRBJ1-5; V gene: TRBV13; clone size: NA; D gene: NA; CDR3 protein: CASSLRGTDQPQHF; CDR3 DNA: TGTGCCAGCAGCTTAAGGGGTACCGACCAGCCCCAGCATTTT
J gene: TRBJ1-5; V gene: TRBV19; clone size: many; D gene: TRBD1; CDR3 protein: CASSTWTGGNQPQHF; CDR3 DNA: TGTGCCAGTAGTACTTGGACAGGGGGCAATCAGCCCCAGCATTTT
J gene: TRBJ2-3; V gene: TRBV5-1; clone size: many; D gene: NA; CDR3 protein: CASSPARGNRDTQYF; CDR3 DNA: TGCGCCAGCAGCCCTGCCCGCGGTAACCGAGATACGCAGTATTTT
J gene: TRBJ2-5; V gene: TRBV11-2; clone size: few; D gene: NA; CDR3 protein: CASSLVRAAPTQYF; CDR3 DNA: TGTGCCAGCAGCTTAGTTAGGGCAGCTCCCACCCAGTACTTC
J gene: TRBJ2-1; V gene: TRBV5-1; clone size: NA; D gene: NA; CDR3 protein: CASSTDALENEQFF; CDR3 DNA: TGCGCCAGCAGTACGGACGCTCTGGAGAATGAGCAGTTCTTC